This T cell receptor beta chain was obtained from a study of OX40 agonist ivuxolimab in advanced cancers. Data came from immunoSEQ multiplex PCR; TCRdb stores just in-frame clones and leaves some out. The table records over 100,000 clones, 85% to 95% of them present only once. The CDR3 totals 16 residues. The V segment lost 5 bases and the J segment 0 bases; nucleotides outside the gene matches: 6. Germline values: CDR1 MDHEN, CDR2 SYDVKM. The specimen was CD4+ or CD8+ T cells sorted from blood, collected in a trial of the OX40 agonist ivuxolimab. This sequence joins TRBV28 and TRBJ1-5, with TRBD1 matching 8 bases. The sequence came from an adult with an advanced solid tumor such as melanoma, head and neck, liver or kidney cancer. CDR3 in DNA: TGTGCCAGCAGTACGATAGGACAGGGTAGCAATCAGCCCCAGCATTTT. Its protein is CASSTIGQGSNQPQHF.